This is a list of T cell receptor beta chains from one sample in a study of cytomegalovirus exposure and HLA in healthy donors. Sequencing was performed with immunoSEQ multiplex PCR; in TCRdb, only in-frame clones are kept and a portion is missing. Altogether about 160,000 clones are present, around 74% being singletons, with the ten largest covering over 2%. Specimen: PBMCs. The receptors were gathered from a female donor in good health and CMV-seronegative. Both conserved end residues are part of each CDR3. A D gene is named only where the DNA matches it firmly.

j_call v_call cdr3_length d_call cdr3_aa
TRBJ1-5 TRBV4-1 14 NA CASKDTGRNQPQHF
TRBJ2-5 TRBV5-1 14 NA CASSLRGQQETQYF
TRBJ2-3 TRBV25-1 16 NA CASSPQAKRETDTQYF
TRBJ2-2 TRBV25-1 17 TRBD2 CASSSGTSVLNTGELFF
TRBJ2-7 TRBV9 12 NA CASSILGGEQYF
TRBJ2-1 TRBV29-1 13 TRBD1 CSVARTGKHEQFF
TRBJ2-6 TRBV5-1 17 NA CASSGGVYPSGANVLTF
TRBJ2-1 TRBV11-2 16 TRBD2 CASSLGLAVSYNEQFF
TRBJ2-7 TRBV28 15 NA CASSSGGSVSYEQYF
TRBJ2-7 TRBV30 14 TRBD1 CAWTLQGVNYEQYF
TRBJ2-6 TRBV15 14 NA CATSSSGGANVLTF
TRBJ2-7 TRBV9 15 NA CASSGRDSHFYEQYF
NA TRBV13 14 NA CASSFPPPSYEQYF
TRBJ1-2 TRBV19 14 NA CASSIPVANYGYTF
TRBJ1-2 TRBV7-9 13 TRBD1 CASTKDRGWGYTF
TRBJ2-1 TRBV2 13 NA CASSWARGYEQFF
TRBJ2-2 TRBV18 16 TRBD1 CASSPVAGGDTGELFF
TRBJ2-7 TRBV4-1 17 TRBD2 CASSQSPVRGDSYEQYF
TRBJ1-2 TRBV6-5 13 NA CASRGGPNYGYTF
TRBJ1-1 TRBV10-1 16 TRBD1 CASSEGTGGMNTEAFF
TRBJ1-1 TRBV9 14 TRBD1 CASSLTGANTEAFF
TRBJ1-5 TRBV5-5 17 NA CASSYSDIPTGNQPQHF